This TCR beta chain derives from a study of OX40 agonist ivuxolimab in advanced cancers. The study in broad terms: Ivuxolimab, which targeted the costimulatory receptor OX40 (CD134), was an agonistic, fully human IgG2 monoclonal antibody. Intravenous ivuxolimab was administered to patients every 2 weeks at six dose levels: 0.01, 0.1, 0.3, 1.5, 3 and 10 mg/kg. Of the roughly 52 dose-escalation patients, hepatocellular carcinoma was present in roughly 19, melanoma in roughly 15, renal cell carcinoma in 9 and head and neck cancer in 9. The dose-escalation cohort was almost 85% male with a mean age of about 58 years, ranging from roughly 23 to 90. Prior anti-PD-1, anti-PD-L1 or anti-CTLA-4 therapy was permitted, and checkpoint inhibitors had been received by roughly 40% of dose-escalation patients. Partial responses were achieved by three dose-escalation patients, of whom one had hepatocellular carcinoma and two had cutaneous melanoma. Peripheral TCRbeta sequencing aimed to test whether ivuxolimab altered TCR sequence diversity and caused clonal T-cell expansion. The paper describes the monotherapy dose-escalation part (N = 52 patients) of the phase I trial of ivuxolimab. Study-wide conclusions, independent of this receptor: Clonal expansion of both CD4+ and CD8+ blood T cells was observed from baseline to week 6 at doses 0.1 to 3.0 mg/kg. Low levels of normalized T-cell clonal expansion were also seen in some nonresponding patients. After ivuxolimab, expanded clones were on average more numerous among CD8+ T cells than among CD4+ T cells. Which antigens the clonally expanded peripheral T cells were specific for was not determined. In the 0.1-3.0 mg/kg groups, partial responders had among the lowest normalized peripheral clonal expansion, particularly in CD8+ T cells.

To sequence the TCRbeta CDR3 region, genomic DNA was isolated from the sorted cells. The immunoSEQ Assay was used for sequencing of TCRbeta CDR3 regions. Held by TCRdb, this immuneACCESS table contains in-frame sequences only and omits some clones. Under half of the omission traces to an unresolved V gene where checked; the cause of the rest is unknown. The sample has about 88,000 clones on record, roughly 89% of them singletons. In total, the top ten clones hold around 1.5% of the sample. Details on this clone: Its specific antigen is unknown. Per-nucleotide qualities are absent, and no much larger clonotype sits a single base away.

The CDR3 holds 15 amino acids from the cysteine to the phenylalanine. Only the CDR3 region is kept as DNA, spanning 45 bases read in frame from base 1. V lost 0 bases and J lost 0 bases; the stretch between them is 8 bases long. The germline V gene supplies CDR1 SGHRS and CDR2 YFSETQ. The trial excluded patients who had a history of autoimmune disease or who were on systemic immunosuppression. Peripheral blood for TCR sequencing was drawn from every dose cohort at baseline, at cycle 4 day 1 and at cycle 7 day 1. The samples were taken from a phase I, first-in-human, multicenter, open-label dose-escalation trial of ivuxolimab. Adults with locally advanced or metastatic melanoma, renal cell, hepatocellular, or head and neck squamous cell carcinoma were enrolled in the trial. Before TCR sequencing, CD4+ T cells and CD8+ T cells were sorted from peripheral blood as separate populations.

The receptor chain draws on TRBV5-1 and TRBJ2-3, with the D gene too uncertain to name. The sequence derives from an adult with an advanced solid tumor such as melanoma, head and neck, liver or kidney cancer. The sequencing used CD4+ or CD8+ T cells sorted from blood, collected in a trial of the OX40 agonist ivuxolimab. The CDR3 region reads CASSLEGRSTDTQYF. The DNA sequence is TGCGCCAGCAGCTTGGAGGGCAGGAGCACAGATACGCAGTATTTT.